The entry below describes one T cell receptor beta chain. The antigen is undetermined. The protocol was immunoSEQ multiplex PCR, while the TCRdb copy is restricted to in-frame clones and leaves out a portion. The sample holds 5,000 to 7,500 clones, around 34% seen once. The CDR3 sequence is 17 residues long. Germline CDR1 is SEHNR and CDR2 is FQNEAQ (reference sequence). V dropped 6 bases and J dropped 6; count of bases not matched to a gene: 17. Mixed lymphocyte reaction cells were cocultured at 37°C for more than five days. This sample stems from a study of siplizumab effects on memory and regulatory T cells. About the study: Paired reactions compared siplizumab at about 0.99 ug/mL with no drug, using mixed lymphocyte reactions.

The specimen sequenced was CFSE-low (dividing) CD8+ T cells sorted from an allogeneic mixed lymphocyte reaction. The receptor's source is a human donor in good health; the cells came from an allogeneic mixed lymphocyte reaction. V usage is TRBV7-9 and J usage is TRBJ2-3; TRBD2 matches 8 bases. CDR3 protein: CASSSPGLALFLDTQYF. The DNA of the CDR3 is TGTGCCAGCAGTTCCCCCGGACTAGCTCTTTTTTTGGATACGCAGTATTTT.